These 14 T cell receptor beta chains came from one sample sequenced in a study of spatial heterogeneity in lung cancer. Their antigens remain unidentified. Findings and caveats of the study: Counts of expanded intratumoral alpha and beta TCRs tracked tumor mutation counts.

The sample's time point: sample taken at primary tumor resection. TCRdb re-called the 5' RACE reads through MiXCR, storing one row per CDR3 protein. This sample yields about 20,000 distinct CDR3 sequences, of which 6% to 9% are seen a single time; around 23% belongs to the top ten. The starting material was lung tumor tissue, obtained at surgery. The source of these receptors is a male donor with early-stage non-small cell lung cancer.

For this clonotype: With a much larger clone just one base away, this may be a read error. V and J are TRBV7-8 and TRBJ2-5; perhaps TRBD2 as D (6 bases). CDR1 is SGHVS, CDR2 FQNEAQ, per germline. The CDR3 is made up of 15 amino acids. The CDR3 loop is CASSPGTSFEETRYF. CDR3 bases: TGTGCCAGCAGCCCTGGGACTTCCTTTGAAGAGACCCGGTACTTC.

The rearrangement joins TRBV11-2 to TRBJ2-2; D might be TRBD1 (7 bases). Between the trimmed V and J ends, which lost 11 bases and 1 base, there was a span of 26 bases. The CDR3 runs 18 residues. The V gene's germline CDR1 is SGHAT and CDR2 FQNNGV. As DNA, the CDR3 is TGTGCCGGCCACACTAGCACGACAGGGCAGGTGAACACCGGGGAGCTGTTTTTT. As protein: CAGHTSTTGQVNTGELFF.

This clonotype showed up many times. The CDR3 is CASSLVGQGASPLHF. In DNA form, the CDR3 reads TGTGCCAGCAGCTTGGTGGGACAGGGGGCTTCACCCCTCCACTTT. The genes are TRBV5-5 and TRBJ1-6; TRBD1 agrees at 12 bases. Per germline, CDR1 SGHKS and CDR2 YYEKEE (reference sequence). V gave up 0 bases and J gave up 9 bases; unmatched junction bases: 1. The CDR3 length is 15 residues.

The sample holds many counts of this clonotype. The rearrangement links TRBV18 to TRBJ2-7; 8 nucleotides agree with TRBD2. Germline trimming cut 4 bases from V and 5 bases from J; bases unmatched to any gene: 10. This CDR3 contains 15 residues. Looked up from germline, CDR1 is KGHSH and CDR2 is LQKENI. The CDR3 loop is CASSLQAGVGNEQYF. The CDR3 nucleotides read TGTGCCAGCTCACTTCAAGCGGGGGTCGGGAACGAGCAGTACTTC.

This clonotype was counted ten times or more. The junction departs from germline at one end; a sequencing error may be responsible. The chain joins TRBV12-3 or TRBV12-4 to TRBJ2-5, with TRBD1 matching 8 bases. The CDR3 consists of 15 residues. The CDR3 DNA sequence: TGTGCCAGCACTTTATCCGGGACAGGAGGAGAGACCCAGTACTTC. As protein: CASTLSGTGGETQYF.

This clonotype was detected ten times or more. DNA for the CDR3: TGCGCCAGCAGCCAAACCGTACAAGAGACCCAGTACTTC. Protein product: CASSQTVQETQYF. The chain has TRBV4-1 and TRBJ2-5; D not certain. Germline V gives CDR1 MGHRA, CDR2 YSYEKL. Trimming pared 2 bases from V and 2 bases from J, leaving 6 bases between. There are 13 residues in the CDR3.

The sample holds a few counts of this clonotype. Relative to the germline gene, one junction end is altered; a read error may explain this. The V gene is TRBV7-2, the J gene TRBJ2-3, with D possibly being TRBD1 or TRBD2 (5 bases each). Germline assignment: CDR1 SGHTA and CDR2 FQGNSA. The CDR3 contains 15 residues. The CDR3 spells CASTLGVSSTDTHYF. Here the CDR3 DNA reads TGTGCCAGCACCCTGGGGGTTTCTAGCACAGATACGCATTATTTT.

The CDR3 loop reads CASSSQPGTSVGRGANVLTF. DNA of the CDR3: TGTGCCAGCAGCTCACAACCCGGGACTAGCGTTGGGAGAGGGGCCAACGTCCTGACTTTC. The V call is TRBV7-9, the J call TRBJ2-6; 10 nucleotides line up with TRBD2. In germline, CDR1 is SEHNR, CDR2 FQNEAQ (reference sequence). The length of the CDR3 is 20 residues. V gave up 4 bases and J gave up 4 bases; unmatched junction bases: 16.

In its sample, this clonotype was seen a few times. This chain joins TRBV14 and TRBJ1-6; 9 bases map to TRBD1. This CDR3 is 15 amino acids long. J lost 7 bases, V lost 4 bases, and 5 bases had no gene match. The germline V gene encodes CDR1 SGHDN and CDR2 FVKESK. Written as DNA, the CDR3 is TGTGCCAGCAGCCGAAGGGGACAGGGAAATTCACCCCTCCACTTT. Residues: CASSRRGQGNSPLHF.

This clonotype has ten or more counts. V is TRBV20-1 and J is TRBJ2-3, with a possible D match to TRBD1 (6 bases). The V end was cut by 1 base, the J end by 4 bases, with 18 bases between. The CDR3 is made up of 16 amino acids. Per germline, CDR1 DFQATT and CDR2 SNEGSKA (reference sequence). For the CDR3, the DNA is TGCAGTGCTAGAGGGGGGCGAGGGTACGGAGCAGATACGCAGTATTTT. Residues: CSARGGRGYGADTQYF.

This clonotype was seen only once. A much larger clone differs by one base, so this may be a read error. J is TRBJ2-5 and V is TRBV5-1; the D gene is possibly TRBD1 (5 bases). The CDR3 totals 17 residues. The germline V gene has CDR1 SGHRS and CDR2 YFSETQ. V shed 0 bases and J shed 1 base, with 16 bases lying between them. The CDR3 DNA reads as TGCGCCAGCAGCTTGGCCTACACAGGCGAAGGCCAAGAGACCCAGTACTTC. It is translated as CASSLAYTGEGQETQYF.

The chain has TRBV6-1 and TRBJ1-2, with 9 bases aligning to TRBD1. V lost 3 bases, J lost 3 bases, and 2 bases stayed unmatched. The CDR3 covers 14 residues. Germline V gene data show CDR1 as MNHNS and CDR2 as SASEGT. The CDR3 nucleotides read TGTGCCAGCAGTGAGGGGGACAGGGACTATGGCTACACCTTC. Protein sequence: CASSEGDRDYGYTF.

This clonotype turned up a few times. The genes are TRBV6-6 and TRBJ1-5; the match to TRBD1 covers 7 bases. The J segment lost 4 bases and the V segment lost 6 bases, leaving 6 bases of the junction unmatched. Germline values: CDR1 MNHNY, CDR2 SVGAGI (reference sequence). The CDR3 consists of 14 residues. The CDR3 reads CASSPETGNQPQHF. DNA of the CDR3: TGTGCCAGCAGCCCCGAGACAGGGAATCAGCCCCAGCATTTT.

This clonotype was observed a few times. CDR3 sequence: CASSPAGTYGYTF. CDR3 sequence (DNA): TGTGCCAGCAGCCCTGCCGGAACCTATGGCTACACCTTC. This chain uses TRBV12-3 or TRBV12-4 with TRBJ1-2; D remains unclear. CDR3 length equals 13 residues. Trimming stripped 6 bases from V and 4 bases from J, with 12 bases between.